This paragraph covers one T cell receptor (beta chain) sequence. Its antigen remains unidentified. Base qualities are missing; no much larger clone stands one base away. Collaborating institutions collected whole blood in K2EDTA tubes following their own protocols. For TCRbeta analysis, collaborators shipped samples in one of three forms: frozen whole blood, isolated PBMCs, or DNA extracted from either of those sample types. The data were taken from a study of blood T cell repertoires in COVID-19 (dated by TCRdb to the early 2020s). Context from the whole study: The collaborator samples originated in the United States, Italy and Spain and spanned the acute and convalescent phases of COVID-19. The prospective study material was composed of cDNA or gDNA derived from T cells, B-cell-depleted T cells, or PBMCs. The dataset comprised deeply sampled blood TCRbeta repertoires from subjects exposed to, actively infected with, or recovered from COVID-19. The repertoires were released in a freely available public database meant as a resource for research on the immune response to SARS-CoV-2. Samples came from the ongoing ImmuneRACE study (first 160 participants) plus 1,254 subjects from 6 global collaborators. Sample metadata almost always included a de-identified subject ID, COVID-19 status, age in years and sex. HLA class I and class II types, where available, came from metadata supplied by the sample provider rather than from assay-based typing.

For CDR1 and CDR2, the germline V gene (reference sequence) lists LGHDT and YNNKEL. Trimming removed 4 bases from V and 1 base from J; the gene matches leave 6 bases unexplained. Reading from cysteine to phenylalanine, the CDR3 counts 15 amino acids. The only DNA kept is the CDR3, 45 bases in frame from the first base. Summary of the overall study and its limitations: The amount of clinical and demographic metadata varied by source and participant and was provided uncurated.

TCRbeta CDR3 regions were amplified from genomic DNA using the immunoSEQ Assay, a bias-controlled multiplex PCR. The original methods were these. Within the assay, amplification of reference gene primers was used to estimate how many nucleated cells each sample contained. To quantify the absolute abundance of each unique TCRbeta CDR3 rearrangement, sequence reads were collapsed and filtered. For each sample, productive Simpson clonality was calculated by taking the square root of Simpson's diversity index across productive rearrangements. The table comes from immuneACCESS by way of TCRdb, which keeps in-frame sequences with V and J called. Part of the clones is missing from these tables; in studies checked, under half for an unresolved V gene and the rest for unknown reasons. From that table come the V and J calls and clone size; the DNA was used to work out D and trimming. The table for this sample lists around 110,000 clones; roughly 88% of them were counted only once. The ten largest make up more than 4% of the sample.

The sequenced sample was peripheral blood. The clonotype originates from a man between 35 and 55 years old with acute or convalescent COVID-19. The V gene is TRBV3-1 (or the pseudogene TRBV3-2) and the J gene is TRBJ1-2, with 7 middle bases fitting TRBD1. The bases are TGTGCCAGCAGCCTCGGGACAGCATTTAACTATGGCTACACCTTC. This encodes CASSLGTAFNYGYTF.